Presented here are 18 T cell receptor beta chains from one specimen sequenced in a study of T-cell reconstitution after alpha-beta-depleted transplantation in children. As it was prepared, the TCRbeta library received unique molecular identifiers. TCRdb analysed the PCR reads with MiXCR anew, one entry per CDR3 protein. The sample records about 600,000 distinct CDR3 sequences, more than 20% being singletons. The sample consisted of PBMCs, mostly from graft donor cells, taken 360 days after TCRalphabeta/CD19-depleted stem cell transplant. The origin of the receptors is a boy under two years old who had a stem cell transplant for acute myeloid leukemia, so the T cells may come from the graft donor.

This clonotype has at least ten counts. V usage is TRBV20-1 and J usage is TRBJ2-1; D not certain. V was pared by 4 bases and J by 7 bases, with 11 bases between. The germline CDR1 and CDR2 sequences are DFQATT and SNEGSKA (reference sequence). The CDR3 sequence is 12 residues long. The CDR3 loop is CSAMTSWNEQFF. Written as DNA, the CDR3 is TGCAGTGCTATGACCTCATGGAATGAGCAGTTCTTC.

This clonotype turned up a few times. The chain recombines TRBV29-1 with TRBJ1-2; D gene unclear. Germline V gene sequence: CDR1 SQVTM, CDR2 ANQGSEA. The CDR3 length is 12 residues. The V and J ends lost 6 bases and 4 bases respectively, with 12 bases between them. The chain's CDR3 is CSVERLGYGYTF. The CDR3 DNA follows: TGCAGCGTAGAGCGCCTGGGCTATGGCTACACCTTC.

The sample holds many counts of this clonotype. The chain combines TRBV29-1 with TRBJ2-6; D call uncertain. Germline assignment: CDR1 SQVTM and CDR2 ANQGSEA. Trimming pared 4 bases from V and 2 bases from J, leaving 9 bases between. This CDR3 region has 14 residues. The CDR3 DNA reads as TGCAGCGTTGCTCGCGGTACTGGGGCCAACGTCCTGACTTTC. As protein: CSVARGTGANVLTF.

This clonotype was seen ten or more times. The chain couples TRBV20-1 to TRBJ1-3; D is undetermined. There are 14 residues in the CDR3. V was shortened by 1 base and J by 4 bases, with 11 bases between the two germline ends. Germline V gene lookup returns CDR1 DFQATT and CDR2 SNEGSKA (reference sequence). The CDR3 DNA sequence: TGCAGTGCTAGAGCTCCCACGGACGGAAACACCATATATTTT. Translated: CSARAPTDGNTIYF.

There are a few counts of this clonotype. V gene TRBV20-1 combines with J gene TRBJ2-7; D call uncertain. V was shortened by 2 bases and J by 6 bases, with 11 bases between the two germline ends. The V gene's germline CDR1 is DFQATT and CDR2 SNEGSKA (reference sequence). This CDR3 region has 12 residues. The CDR3 spells CSARWLHGEQYF. The DNA of the CDR3 is TGCAGTGCTAGATGGCTGCATGGCGAGCAGTACTTC.

CDR3 amino acids: CASSLPGTSVDNEQFF. CDR3 nucleotide sequence: TGTGCCAGCAGCTTACCTGGGACTAGCGTGGACAATGAGCAGTTCTTC. This sequence joins TRBV7-9 and TRBJ2-1; 10 bases are shared with TRBD2. The CDR3 contains 16 residues. Germline lookup yields CDR1 SEHNR and CDR2 FQNEAQ (reference sequence). V lost 2 bases and J lost 5; bases outside the gene matches: 6.

This clonotype was seen only once. The V and J genes are TRBV12-5 and TRBJ2-2; D is perhaps TRBD1 (7 bases). The CDR3 has 17 residues. Per the germline V gene, CDR1 is LGHNT and CDR2 is FRNRAP. V gave up 6 bases and J gave up 6 bases, with 23 bases separating them. The CDR3 protein is CASGRDLTGFGAGELFF. The CDR3 coding sequence is TGTGCTAGTGGCAGGGACTTGACAGGGTTCGGAGCCGGGGAGCTGTTTTTT. The whole variable domain, filled in from reference TRBV12-5 and TRBJ2-2, reads DARVTQTPRHKVTEMGQEVTMRCQPILGHNTVFWYRQTMMQGLELLAYFRNRAPLDDSGMPKDRFSAEMPDATLATLKIQPSEPRDSAVYFCASGRDLTGFGAGELFFGEGSRLTVL.

V is TRBV20-1 and J is TRBJ2-7; D might be TRBD2 (5 bases). This CDR3 has 12 residues. Germline V gene lookup returns CDR1 DFQATT and CDR2 SNEGSKA (reference sequence). V lost 2 bases and J 6 bases, leaving 11 bases between the germline ends. The CDR3 region is CSARYDRGEQYV. The CDR3 coding sequence is TGCAGTGCTAGATACGATCGGGGCGAGCAGTACGTC.

This chain links TRBV6-2 or TRBV6-3 with TRBJ1-1, with D tentatively TRBD1 (6 bases). Looked up from germline, CDR1 is MNHEY and CDR2 is SVGEGT. The CDR3 is made up of 16 amino acids. V lost 4 bases to trimming and J lost 1 base, with 16 bases between them. The CDR3 protein is CASSWLATGGNTEAFF. The CDR3 DNA reads as TGTGCCAGCAGTTGGCTAGCGACAGGTGGGAACACTGAAGCTTTCTTT.

This clonotype showed up just a few times. The chain recombines TRBV20-1 with TRBJ2-7, with TRBD2 matching over 8 bases. The CDR3 runs 16 residues. CDR1 and CDR2 (germline): DFQATT, SNEGSKA (reference sequence). The junction had 14 bases not matched to a gene; V was cut back by 3 bases and J by 4 bases. The CDR3 DNA is TGCAGTGCTAGCCTGACACTAGCGGCGGGACAATACGAGCAGTACTTC. The encoded protein is CSASLTLAAGQYEQYF.

This clonotype was recorded many times. The chain links TRBV29-1 to TRBJ1-1, with a possible D match to TRBD1 (5 bases). The CDR3 loop spans 14 amino acids. Trimming pared 0 bases from V and 6 bases from J, leaving 14 bases between. Per the germline V gene, CDR1 is SQVTM and CDR2 is ANQGSEA. The CDR3 here is CSVEELGREAEAFF. The DNA of the CDR3 is TGCAGCGTTGAAGAGTTGGGACGCGAGGCTGAAGCTTTCTTT.

This sequence joins TRBV12-3 or TRBV12-4 and TRBJ1-2; D is unresolved. V was trimmed by 0 bases and J by 2 bases, leaving 10 bases between them. The CDR3 extends over 15 amino acids. The CDR3 DNA reads as TGTGCCAGCAGTTTAGCGTCCACTTTCAACTATGGCTACACCTTC. Its translation: CASSLASTFNYGYTF.

The table lists this clonotype with many counts. This chain connects TRBV29-1 to TRBJ2-5, with a possible D match to TRBD1 (5 bases). Germline values: CDR1 SQVTM, CDR2 ANQGSEA. This CDR3 contains 12 residues. The ends were cut back, 4 bases at V and 5 bases at J, with 11 bases in the middle. The CDR3 here is CSVAGQQETQYF. DNA of the CDR3: TGCAGCGTTGCTGGACAACAGGAGACCCAGTACTTC. Using reference TRBV29-1 and TRBJ2-5 for the parts outside the CDR3, the full variable domain is SAVISQKPSRDICQRGTSLTIQCQVDSQVTMMFWYRQQPGQSLTLIATANQGSEATYESGFVIDKFPISRPNLTFSTLTVSNMSPEDSSIYLCSVAGQQETQYFGPGTRLLVL.

This clonotype was found a few times. This chain uses TRBV5-4 with TRBJ2-1; D is unclear. Germline lookup yields CDR1 SGHNT and CDR2 YYREEE (reference sequence). V was cut by 1 base and J by 5 bases, with 4 bases left in between. The CDR3 runs 12 residues. The CDR3 reads CASSLQDNEQFF. Here the CDR3 DNA reads TGTGCCAGCAGCTTGCAGGACAATGAGCAGTTCTTC. Filled out from reference TRBV5-4 and TRBJ2-1, the complete variable domain reads ETGVTQSPTHLIKTRGQQVTLRCSSQSGHNTVSWYQQALGQGPQFIFQYYREEENGRGNFPPRFSGLQFPNYSSELNVNALELDDSALYLCASSLQDNEQFFGPGTRLTVL.

V is TRBV15 and J is TRBJ2-3; TRBD1 or TRBD2 may be the D gene (5 bases each). V was pared by 5 bases and J by 1 base, with 19 bases between. This CDR3 is built from 17 residues. The V gene's germline CDR1 is LNHNV and CDR2 YYDKDF (reference sequence). The CDR3 spells CATSGTAPLRGTDTQYF. The DNA of the CDR3 is TGTGCCACCAGCGGGACGGCTCCTCTTAGGGGCACAGATACGCAGTATTTT.

This clonotype was picked up a small number of times. The gene calls are TRBV20-1 and TRBJ2-1, with D possibly TRBD2 on 7 matching bases. V lost 0 bases and J 7 bases, leaving 16 bases between the germline ends. The CDR3 has 15 residues. Germline CDR1 DFQATT, CDR2 SNEGSKA (reference sequence). As DNA, the CDR3 is TGCAGTGCTAGAGATGGGGCGGGGGCATTGAATGAGCAGTTCTTC. Protein sequence: CSARDGAGALNEQFF.

The chain is built from TRBV21-1 and TRBJ1-2; the listed D gene, TRBD1, was not tested against the DNA. TRBV21-1 is a recognized pseudogene. This CDR3 spans 16 amino acids. The CDR3 region is CASSKDYLTVLYGYTF. CDR3 in DNA: TGTGCCAGCAGCAAAGACTACTTGACAGTACTTTATGGCTACACCTTC.

This clonotype has more than one count but fewer than ten. J is TRBJ2-7 and V is TRBV20-1; D perhaps matches TRBD1 (6 bases). The ends were cut back, 3 bases at V and 3 bases at J, with 18 bases in the middle. CDR3 length: 15 amino acids. Germline V gives CDR1 DFQATT, CDR2 SNEGSKA (reference sequence). For the CDR3, the DNA is TGCAGTGCTAGGGAAGAACAGGGTTTTGTCTACGAGCAGTACTTC. This gives the protein CSAREEQGFVYEQYF.